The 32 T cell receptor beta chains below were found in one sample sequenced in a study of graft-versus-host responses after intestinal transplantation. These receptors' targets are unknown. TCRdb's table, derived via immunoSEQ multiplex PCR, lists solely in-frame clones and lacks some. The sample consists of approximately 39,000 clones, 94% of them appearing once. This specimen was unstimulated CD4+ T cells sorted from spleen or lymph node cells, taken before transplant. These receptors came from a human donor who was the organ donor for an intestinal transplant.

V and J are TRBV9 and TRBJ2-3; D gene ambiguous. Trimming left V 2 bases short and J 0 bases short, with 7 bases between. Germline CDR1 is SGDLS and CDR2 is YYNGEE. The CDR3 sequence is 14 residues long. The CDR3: CASSVSPSTDTQYF. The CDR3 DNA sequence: TGTGCCAGCAGCGTCAGCCCTAGCACAGATACGCAGTATTTT.

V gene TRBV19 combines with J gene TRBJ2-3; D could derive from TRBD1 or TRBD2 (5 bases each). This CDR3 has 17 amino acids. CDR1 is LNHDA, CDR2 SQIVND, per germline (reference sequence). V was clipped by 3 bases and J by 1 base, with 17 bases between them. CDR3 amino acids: CASSMRGGSPRTDTQYF. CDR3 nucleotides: TGTGCCAGTAGTATGAGGGGTGGTAGTCCGCGCACAGATACGCAGTATTTT. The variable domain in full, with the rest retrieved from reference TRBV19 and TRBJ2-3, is DGGITQSPKYLFRKEGQNVTLSCEQNLNHDAMYWYRQDPGQGLRLIYYSQIVNDFQKGDIAEGYSVSREKKESFPLTVTSAQKNPTAFYLCASSMRGGSPRTDTQYFGPGTRLTVL.

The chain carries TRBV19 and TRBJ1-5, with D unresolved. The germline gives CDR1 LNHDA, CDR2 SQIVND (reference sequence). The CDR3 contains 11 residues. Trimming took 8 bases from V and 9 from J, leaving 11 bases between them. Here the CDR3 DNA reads TGTGCCAGTCATACTGCAGGGCCCCAGCATTTT. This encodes CASHTAGPQHF.

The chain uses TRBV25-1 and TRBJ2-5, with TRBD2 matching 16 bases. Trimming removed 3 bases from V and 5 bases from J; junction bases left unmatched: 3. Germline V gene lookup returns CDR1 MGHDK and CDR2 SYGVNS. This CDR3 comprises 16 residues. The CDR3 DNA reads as TGTGCCAGCAGTGAGGGACTAGCGGGGGGGCCGGAGACCCAGTACTTC. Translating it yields CASSEGLAGGPETQYF.

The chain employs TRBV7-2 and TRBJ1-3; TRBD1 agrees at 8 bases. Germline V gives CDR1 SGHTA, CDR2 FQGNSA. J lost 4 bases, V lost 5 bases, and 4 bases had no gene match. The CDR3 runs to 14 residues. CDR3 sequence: CASSLDRGGNTIYF. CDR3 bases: TGTGCCAGCAGCCTTGACAGGGGAGGAAACACCATATATTTT. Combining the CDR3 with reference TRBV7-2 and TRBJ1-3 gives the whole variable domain GAGVSQSPSNKVTEKGKDVELRCDPISGHTALYWYRQSLGQGLEFLIYFQGNSAPDKSGLPSDRFSAERTGGSVSTLTIQRTQQEDSAVYLCASSLDRGGNTIYFGEGSWLTVV.

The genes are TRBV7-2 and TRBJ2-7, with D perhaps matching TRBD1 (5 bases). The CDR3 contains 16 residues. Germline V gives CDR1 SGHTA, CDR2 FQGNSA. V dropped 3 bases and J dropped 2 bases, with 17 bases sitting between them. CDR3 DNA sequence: TGTGCCAGCAGCTTCGGTACTGGGGCAGGGACCTACGAGCAGTACTTC. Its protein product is CASSFGTGAGTYEQYF. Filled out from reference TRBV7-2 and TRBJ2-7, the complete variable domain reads GAGVSQSPSNKVTEKGKDVELRCDPISGHTALYWYRQSLGQGLEFLIYFQGNSAPDKSGLPSDRFSAERTGGSVSTLTIQRTQQEDSAVYLCASSFGTGAGTYEQYFGPGTRLTVT.

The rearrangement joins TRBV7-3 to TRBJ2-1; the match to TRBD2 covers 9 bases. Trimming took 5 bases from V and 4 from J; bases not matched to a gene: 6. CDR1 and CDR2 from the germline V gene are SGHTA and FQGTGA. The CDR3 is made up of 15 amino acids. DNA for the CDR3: TGTGCCAGCAGCGCGGCGGGGGGGATATACAATGAGCAGTTCTTC. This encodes CASSAAGGIYNEQFF.

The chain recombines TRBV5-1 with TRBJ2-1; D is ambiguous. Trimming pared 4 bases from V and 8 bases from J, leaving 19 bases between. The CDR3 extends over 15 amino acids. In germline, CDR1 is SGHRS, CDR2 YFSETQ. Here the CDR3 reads CASSLGSPYLYEQFF. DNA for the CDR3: TGCGCCAGCAGCCTCGGGTCCCCCTATCTCTATGAGCAGTTCTTC.

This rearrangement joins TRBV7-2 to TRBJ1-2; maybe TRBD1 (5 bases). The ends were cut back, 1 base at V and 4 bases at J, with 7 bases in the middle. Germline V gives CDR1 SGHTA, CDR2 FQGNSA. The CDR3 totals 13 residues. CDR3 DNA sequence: TGTGCCAGCAGCTTAGGGGGGTCCTATGGCTACACCTTC. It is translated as CASSLGGSYGYTF.

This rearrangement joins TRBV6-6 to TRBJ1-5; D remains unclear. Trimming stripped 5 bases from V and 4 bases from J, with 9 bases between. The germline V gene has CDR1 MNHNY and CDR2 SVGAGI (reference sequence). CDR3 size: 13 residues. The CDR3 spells CASSLELNQPQHF. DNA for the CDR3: TGTGCCAGCAGTCTGGAGTTGAATCAGCCCCAGCATTTT.

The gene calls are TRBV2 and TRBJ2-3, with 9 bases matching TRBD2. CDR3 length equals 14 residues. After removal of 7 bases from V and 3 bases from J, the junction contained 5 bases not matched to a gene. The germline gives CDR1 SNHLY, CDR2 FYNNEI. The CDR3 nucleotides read TGTGCCAGCACCAGTAGCGGGGGAACAGATACGCAGTATTTT. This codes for CASTSSGGTDTQYF.

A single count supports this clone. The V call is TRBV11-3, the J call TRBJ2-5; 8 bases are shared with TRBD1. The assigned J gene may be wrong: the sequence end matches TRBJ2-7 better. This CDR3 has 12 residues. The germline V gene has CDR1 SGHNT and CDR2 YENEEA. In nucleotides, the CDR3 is TGTGCCAGCAGCTGGACAGGGTCCGAGCAGTACTTC. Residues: CASSWTGSEQYF.

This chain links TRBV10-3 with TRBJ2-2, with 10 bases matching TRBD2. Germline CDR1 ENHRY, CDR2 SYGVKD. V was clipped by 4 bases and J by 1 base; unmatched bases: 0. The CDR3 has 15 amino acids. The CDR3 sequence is CAISGLAGNTGELFF. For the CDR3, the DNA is TGTGCCATCAGTGGACTAGCGGGGAACACCGGGGAGCTGTTTTTT.

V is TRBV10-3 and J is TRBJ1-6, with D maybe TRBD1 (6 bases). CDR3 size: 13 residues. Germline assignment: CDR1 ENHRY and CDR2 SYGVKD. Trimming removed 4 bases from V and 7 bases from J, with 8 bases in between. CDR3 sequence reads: CAISGGGNSPLHF. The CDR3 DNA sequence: TGTGCCATCAGTGGGGGGGGCAATTCACCCCTCCACTTT.

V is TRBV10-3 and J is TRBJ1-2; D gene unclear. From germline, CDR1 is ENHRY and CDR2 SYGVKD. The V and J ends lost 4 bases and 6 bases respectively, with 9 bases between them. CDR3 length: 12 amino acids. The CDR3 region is CAISVGLNGYTF. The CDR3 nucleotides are TGTGCCATCAGTGTGGGGTTAAATGGCTACACCTTC.

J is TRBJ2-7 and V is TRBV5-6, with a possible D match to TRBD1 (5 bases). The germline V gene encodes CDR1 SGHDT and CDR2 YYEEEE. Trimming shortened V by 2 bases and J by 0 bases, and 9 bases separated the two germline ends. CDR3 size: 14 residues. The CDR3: CASSLDSLSYEQYF. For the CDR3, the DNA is TGTGCCAGCAGCTTAGACAGCCTCTCCTACGAGCAGTACTTC.

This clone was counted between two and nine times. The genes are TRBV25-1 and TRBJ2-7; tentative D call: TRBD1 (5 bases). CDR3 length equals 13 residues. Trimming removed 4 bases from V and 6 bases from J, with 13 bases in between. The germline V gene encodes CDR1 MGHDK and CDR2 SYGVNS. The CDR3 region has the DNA TGTGCCAGCAGTGTAAGGACAACCGGCGAGCAGTACTTC. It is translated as CASSVRTTGEQYF.

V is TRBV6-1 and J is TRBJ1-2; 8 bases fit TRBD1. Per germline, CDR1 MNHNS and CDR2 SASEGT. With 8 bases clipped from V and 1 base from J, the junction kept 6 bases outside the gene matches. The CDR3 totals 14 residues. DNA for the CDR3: TGTGCCAGCGCACAGGGGGATCGTAACTATGGCTACACCTTC. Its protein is CASAQGDRNYGYTF.

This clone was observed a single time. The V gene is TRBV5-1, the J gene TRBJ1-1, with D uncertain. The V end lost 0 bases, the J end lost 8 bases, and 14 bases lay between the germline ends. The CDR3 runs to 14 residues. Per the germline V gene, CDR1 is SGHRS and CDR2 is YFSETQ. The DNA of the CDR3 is TGCGCCAGCAGCTTGGAATCTTTAGGACTCGAAGCTTTCTTT. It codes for CASSLESLGLEAFF. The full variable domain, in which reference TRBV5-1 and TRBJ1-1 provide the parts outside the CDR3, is KAGVTQTPRYLIKTRGQQVTLSCSPISGHRSVSWYQQTPGQGLQFLFEYFSETQRNKGNFPGRFSGRQFSNSRSEMNVSTLELGDSALYLCASSLESLGLEAFFGQGTRLTVV.

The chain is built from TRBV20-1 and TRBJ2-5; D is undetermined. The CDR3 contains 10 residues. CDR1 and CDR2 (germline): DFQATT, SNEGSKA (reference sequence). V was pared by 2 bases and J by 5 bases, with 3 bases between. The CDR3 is CSARMETQYF. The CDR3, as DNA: TGCAGTGCTAGAATGGAGACCCAGTACTTC.

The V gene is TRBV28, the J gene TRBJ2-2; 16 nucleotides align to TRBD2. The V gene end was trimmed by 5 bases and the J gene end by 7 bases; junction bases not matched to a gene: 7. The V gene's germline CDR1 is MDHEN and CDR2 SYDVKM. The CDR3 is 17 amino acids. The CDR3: CASSTPGLAGGIGELFF. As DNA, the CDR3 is TGTGCCAGCAGTACACCGGGACTAGCGGGGGGGATCGGGGAGCTGTTTTTT.

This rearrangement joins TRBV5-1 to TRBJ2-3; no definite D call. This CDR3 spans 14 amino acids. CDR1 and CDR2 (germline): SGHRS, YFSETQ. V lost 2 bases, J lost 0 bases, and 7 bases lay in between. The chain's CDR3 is CASSLEDSTDTQYF. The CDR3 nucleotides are TGCGCCAGCAGCTTAGAGGACAGCACAGATACGCAGTATTTT.

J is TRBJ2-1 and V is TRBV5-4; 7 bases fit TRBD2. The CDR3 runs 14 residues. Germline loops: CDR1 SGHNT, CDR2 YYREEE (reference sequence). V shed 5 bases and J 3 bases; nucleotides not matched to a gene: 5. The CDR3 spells CASRGGGDYNEQFF. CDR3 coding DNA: TGTGCCAGCAGGGGTGGGGGGGACTACAATGAGCAGTTCTTC.

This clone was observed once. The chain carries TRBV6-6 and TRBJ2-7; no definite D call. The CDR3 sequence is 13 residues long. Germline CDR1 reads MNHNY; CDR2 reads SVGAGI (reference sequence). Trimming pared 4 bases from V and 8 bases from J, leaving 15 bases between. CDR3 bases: TGTGCCAGCAGTTGGGGATCTCTCGCCCAGCAGTACTTC. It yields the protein CASSWGSLAQQYF.

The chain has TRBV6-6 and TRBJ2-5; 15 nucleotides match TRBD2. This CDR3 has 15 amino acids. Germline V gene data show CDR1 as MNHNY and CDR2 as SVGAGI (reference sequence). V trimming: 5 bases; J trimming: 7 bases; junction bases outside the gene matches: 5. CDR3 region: CASSQGLAGGLTQYF. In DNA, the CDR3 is TGTGCCAGCAGTCAGGGACTAGCGGGGGGCCTGACCCAGTACTTC.

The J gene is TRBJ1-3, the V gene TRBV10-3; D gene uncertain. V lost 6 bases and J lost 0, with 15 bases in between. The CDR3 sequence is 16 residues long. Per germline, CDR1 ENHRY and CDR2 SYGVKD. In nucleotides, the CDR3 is TGTGCCATCAGACCCGGACGGCCGACCTCTGGAAACACCATATATTTT. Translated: CAIRPGRPTSGNTIYF.

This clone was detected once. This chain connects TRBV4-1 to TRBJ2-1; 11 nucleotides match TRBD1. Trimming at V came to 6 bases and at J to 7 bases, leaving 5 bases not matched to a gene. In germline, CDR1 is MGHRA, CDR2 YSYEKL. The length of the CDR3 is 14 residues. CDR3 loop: CASSGDRGRNEQFF. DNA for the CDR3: TGCGCCAGCAGTGGGGACAGGGGGAGGAATGAGCAGTTCTTC.

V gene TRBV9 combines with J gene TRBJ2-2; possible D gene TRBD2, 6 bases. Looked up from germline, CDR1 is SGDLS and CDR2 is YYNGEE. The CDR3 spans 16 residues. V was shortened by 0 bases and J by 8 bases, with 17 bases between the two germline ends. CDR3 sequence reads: CASSVGGTSQSGELFF. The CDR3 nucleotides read TGTGCCAGCAGCGTAGGGGGGACTTCTCAGTCGGGGGAGCTGTTTTTT.

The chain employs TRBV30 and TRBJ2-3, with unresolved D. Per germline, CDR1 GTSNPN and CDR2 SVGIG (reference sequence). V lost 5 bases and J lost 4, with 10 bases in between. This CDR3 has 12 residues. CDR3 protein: CAWGVSPDTQYF. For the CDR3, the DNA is TGTGCCTGGGGGGTAAGCCCAGATACGCAGTATTTT. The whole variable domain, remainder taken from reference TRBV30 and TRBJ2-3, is SQTIHQWPATLVQPVGSPLSLECTVEGTSNPNLYWYRQAAGRGLQLLFYSVGIGQISSEVPQNLSASRPQDRQFILSSKKLLLSDSGFYLCAWGVSPDTQYFGPGTRLTVL.

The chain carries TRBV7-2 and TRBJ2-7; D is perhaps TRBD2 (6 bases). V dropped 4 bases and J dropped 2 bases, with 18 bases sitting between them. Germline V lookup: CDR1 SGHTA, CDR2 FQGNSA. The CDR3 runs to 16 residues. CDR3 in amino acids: CASSSQEGPYTYEQYF. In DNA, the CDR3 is TGTGCCAGCAGCTCGCAGGAGGGACCTTACACCTACGAGCAGTACTTC. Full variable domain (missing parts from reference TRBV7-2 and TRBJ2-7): GAGVSQSPSNKVTEKGKDVELRCDPISGHTALYWYRQSLGQGLEFLIYFQGNSAPDKSGLPSDRFSAERTGGSVSTLTIQRTQQEDSAVYLCASSSQEGPYTYEQYFGPGTRLTVT.

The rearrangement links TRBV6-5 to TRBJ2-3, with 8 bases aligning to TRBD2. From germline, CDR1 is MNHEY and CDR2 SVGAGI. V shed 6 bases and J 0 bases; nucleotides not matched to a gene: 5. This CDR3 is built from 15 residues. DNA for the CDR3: TGTGCCAGCAGGGGGACTAGGAGGAGCACAGATACGCAGTATTTT. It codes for CASRGTRRSTDTQYF.

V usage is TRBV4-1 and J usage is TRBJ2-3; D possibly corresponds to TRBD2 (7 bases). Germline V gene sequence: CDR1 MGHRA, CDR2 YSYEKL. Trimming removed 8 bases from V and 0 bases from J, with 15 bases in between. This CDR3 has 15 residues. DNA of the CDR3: TGCGCCAGCGGGGATGCGGGGGCCAGCACAGATACGCAGTATTTT. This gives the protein CASGDAGASTDTQYF.